The 6 T cell receptor beta chains reported below all come from one sample, sequenced in a study of radiation and T cells in renal cell carcinoma. Produced via immunoSEQ multiplex PCR; TCRdb's table is partial and in-frame only. The sample shows approximately 120,000 clones, roughly 80% of them seen only once. As to time point: baseline pretreatment blood. Treatment noted: 15 Gy SBRT to primary tumor, nephrectomy 4 weeks later. Sequenced material: blood, taken from a patient whose treatment included radiotherapy and nephrectomy. The receptors stem from an older woman with renal cell carcinoma.

The chain couples TRBV5-6 to TRBJ2-2, with 8 bases fitting TRBD2. J gave up 9 bases and V 4 bases, and 17 bases lay outside the gene matches. The germline gives CDR1 SGHDT, CDR2 YYEEEE. The CDR3 runs 17 residues. The CDR3 DNA follows: TGTGCCAGCAGCCCGGGACCGGGGGGGCGTTTCGCCAGGGAGCTGTTTTTT. It is translated as CASSPGPGGRFARELFF.

The V call is TRBV5-4, the J call TRBJ2-5; 7 bases align to TRBD2. Unmatched junction bases numbered 7, after V lost 0 bases and J lost 5 bases. This CDR3 has 15 residues. Germline CDR1 and CDR2: SGHNT and YYREEE (reference sequence). CDR3 sequence: CASSLARAGGETQYF. DNA for the CDR3: TGTGCCAGCAGCTTGGCCCGGGCCGGGGGGGAGACCCAGTACTTC.

A word on this clone: An end of the junction does not agree with germline; a read error may underlie this. The genes are TRBV28 and TRBJ1-5, with 8 bases identical to TRBD1. Germline V gene sequence: CDR1 MDHEN, CDR2 SYDVKM. The CDR3 sequence is 14 residues long. The CDR3 DNA sequence: TGTGCCAGCAGTTCCGGACAGGGCAAACAGCCCCAGCATTTT. It codes for CASSSGQGKQPQHF. The variable domain in full, completed from reference TRBV28 and TRBJ1-5, reads DVKVTQSSRYLVKRTGEKVFLECVQDMDHENMFWYRQDPGLGLRLIYFSYDVKMKEKGDIPEGYSVSREKKERFSLILESASTNQTSMYLCASSSGQGKQPQHFGDGTRLSIL.

The V gene is TRBV5-5, the J gene TRBJ2-7; possibly TRBD2 for D (6 bases). Germline CDR1 SGHKS, CDR2 YYEKEE (reference sequence). Trimming removed 3 bases from V and 4 bases from J, with 8 bases in between. The CDR3 consists of 12 residues. CDR3 sequence (DNA): TGTGCCAGCAGCTCTGGGGGGTACGAGCAGTACTTC. It encodes CASSSGGYEQYF.

In DNA form, the CDR3 reads TGTGCCAGCAGCCTGGGGGGTTTAGAGCCCCAGCATTTT. Translated, it gives CASSLGGLEPQHF. V gene TRBV27 combines with J gene TRBJ1-5; D possibly corresponds to TRBD1 (5 bases). The CDR3 consists of 13 residues. Trimming stripped 6 bases from V and 8 bases from J, with 14 bases between. Per germline, CDR1 MNHEY and CDR2 SMNVEV (reference sequence).

J is TRBJ1-2 and V is TRBV6-6; weak D call: TRBD1 (5 bases). V was pared by 2 bases and J by 7 bases, with 20 bases between. The CDR3 runs 16 residues. CDR1 MNHNY and CDR2 SVGAGI come from the germline V gene (reference sequence). The CDR3 coding sequence is TGTGCCAGCAGTTACCTCCCAGGACACTTAGGAGGTGGCTACACCTTC. The encoded protein is CASSYLPGHLGGGYTF.